A selection of T cell receptor beta chains follows, all from one sample in a study of T cell responses to AZD1222 COVID-19 vaccine. TCRdb keeps only in-frame clones here, not all; method: immunoSEQ multiplex PCR. The table shows 150,000 to 200,000 clones, with roughly 88% occurring only once. The material sequenced was peripheral blood, taken 28 days after the second AZD1222 dose. These receptors were taken from an adult who received the AZD1222 COVID-19 vaccine. Each CDR3 is given with its conserved first and last residue.

V,CDR3
TRBV5-1,CASSFQAGGQETQYF
TRBV18,CASLSGGSSYNEQFF
TRBV6-5,CATKGQLMNTEAFF
TRBV6-5,CASSYSTGGQDTQYF
TRBV24-1,CATSDSWGETQYF
TRBV5-1,CASSLNSETPLHF
TRBV6-4,CASSDTPQGLNGYTF
TRBV11-2,CASSLVGDPLTYEQYF
TRBV7-2,CASSSASNQPQHF
TRBV19,CASSPRQGVGSGNTIYF
TRBV3-1/TRBV3-2,CASSLSTGKKLFF
TRBV6-1,CASSEARLTEAFF
TRBV6-5,CASSTTGLYEQYF
TRBV5-8,CASSLRGAGTGELFF
TRBV12-3/TRBV12-4,CASSLDRGEKLFF
TRBV4-3,CASSQDSGRGYGYTF
TRBV5-1,CASSLSVTGELFF
TRBV6-5,CASSYSTGPYGYTF
TRBV5-4,CASSLVLGGNTEAFF
TRBV28,CASSSQGLTEAFF
TRBV7-2,CASSAFTDTQYF
TRBV27,CASSWTGASGNTIYF
TRBV6-5,CASSRQFLSYNEQFF
TRBV30,CAWTAGAYSNQPQHF
TRBV7-2,CASSLVGGGANNSPLHF
TRBV10-3,CAISEKRDQEYF
TRBV5-1,CASSLAGTLNTEAFF
TRBV10-1,CASSESSTGGGTEAFF
TRBV2,CASSDVWPPYEQYF
TRBV3-1/TRBV3-2,CASSHYSTPGNTIYF
TRBV6-6,CASSYDGYEKLFF
TRBV7-6,CASSLDEAGELFF
TRBV6-5,CASSSTGSEQYF
TRBV9,CASSVGTGYGYTF
TRBV19,CATRRTDTQYF
TRBV18,CASSPRNLIGNYGYTF
TRBV5-4,CASSPRAGLAAYEQYF
TRBV3-1/TRBV3-2,CASSKKGVINQPQHF
TRBV7-2,CASSLSGGTLSTEAFF
TRBV11-3,CASSLGGVGGNEQYF
TRBV25-1,CASSGWGAEAFF
TRBV30,CAWSGGVSYNSPLHF
TRBV6-5,CACHRFMNTEAFF
TRBV5-1,CASSLNWGLSYEQYF
TRBV9,CASSVVGGPNSGNTIYF
TRBV6-2/TRBV6-3,CASSYIMETEQYF
TRBV4-1,CASSQDRSGQGTNEKLFF
TRBV19,CASSRTATLRNTGELFF
TRBV2,CASSEAFGGGARETQYF
TRBV7-2,CASSLRGGETYEQYF
TRBV7-6,CASSLRGGGAYNEQFF
TRBV12-3/TRBV12-4,CASSTPYEQYF
TRBV24-1,CATQRQTFNSPLHF